These 10 T cell receptor beta chains originate from one sample sequenced in a study of radiation and T cells in renal cell carcinoma. The data were produced by immunoSEQ multiplex PCR, yet TCRdb's version contains in-frame clones alone and is incomplete. The repertoire holds about 130,000 clones, with 88% as singletons. Time point meaning: blood 2 weeks post-SBRT. Treatment noted: 15 Gy SBRT to primary tumor, nephrectomy 4 weeks later. The starting material was blood, obtained from a patient whose treatment included radiotherapy and nephrectomy. These receptor sequences come from a woman aged 65 to 85 with renal cell carcinoma.

This chain links TRBV6-5 with TRBJ1-5; 7 nucleotides match TRBD1. The CDR3 has 13 amino acids. V was pared by 6 bases and J by 5 bases, with 4 bases of the junction left unmatched. Germline CDR1 MNHEY, CDR2 SVGAGI. The CDR3 spells CASSLTGHQPQHF. CDR3 coding DNA: TGTGCCAGCAGCTTGACAGGGCATCAGCCCCAGCATTTT.

V gene TRBV18 combines with J gene TRBJ2-4; possible D gene TRBD2, 6 bases. CDR1 KGHSH and CDR2 LQKENI come from the germline V gene. V shed 5 bases and J shed 7 bases, with 18 bases lying between them. CDR3 length: 15 amino acids. The CDR3, as DNA: TGTGCCAGCTCATCGCTGATGGAGGGGAGGAACATTCAGTACTTC. It encodes CASSSLMEGRNIQYF. Full variable domain (outside the CDR3, taken from reference TRBV18 and TRBJ2-4): NAGVMQNPRHLVRRRGQEARLRCSPMKGHSHVYWYRQLPEEGLKFMVYLQKENIIDESGMPKERFSAEFPKEGPSILRIQQVVRGDSAAYFCASSSLMEGRNIQYFGAGTRLSVL.

The rearrangement uses TRBV11-2 and TRBJ1-2, with D possibly matching TRBD1 (5 bases). The CDR3 consists of 14 residues. CDR1 and CDR2 (germline): SGHAT, FQNNGV. Trimming removed 6 bases at V and 7 bases at J, with 18 bases between. The CDR3 reads CASRAGAVTGGYTF. The CDR3 coding sequence is TGTGCCAGCAGGGCCGGGGCAGTAACTGGTGGCTACACCTTC. The full variable domain, with the rest looked up from reference TRBV11-2 and TRBJ1-2, is EAGVAQSPRYKIIEKRQSVAFWCNPISGHATLYWYQQILGQGPKLLIQFQNNGVVDDSQLPKDRFSAERLKGVDSTLKIQPAKLEDSAVYLCASRAGAVTGGYTFGSGTRLTVV.

V gene TRBV5-6 combines with J gene TRBJ1-1; no reliable D call. CDR3 size: 14 residues. V gave up 4 bases and J gave up 3 bases, with 13 bases separating them. Germline lookup yields CDR1 SGHDT and CDR2 YYEEEE. In nucleotides, the CDR3 is TGTGCCAGCAGCCTCCTCAGGCAGGACACTGAAGCTTTCTTT. It encodes CASSLLRQDTEAFF.

This chain links TRBV6-1 with TRBJ1-3; D gene uncertain. The germline gives CDR1 MNHNS, CDR2 SASEGT. V was pared by 3 bases and J by 2 bases, with 14 bases between. The CDR3 is 16 residues long. This CDR3 is CASSEPRAATGNTIYF. The CDR3 bases are TGTGCCAGCAGTGAGCCCCGGGCAGCTACTGGAAACACCATATATTTT.

The V and J genes are TRBV2 and TRBJ2-5; TRBD1 might be the D (6 bases). Trimming took off 7 bases at V and 4 bases at J, with 22 bases between the two ends. CDR3 length: 16 residues. Germline V CDR1 and CDR2: SNHLY, FYNNEI. This CDR3 is CASTMQGRIGRETQYF. CDR3 in DNA: TGTGCCAGCACGATGCAGGGGCGTATTGGGCGAGAGACCCAGTACTTC.

In this sample, this clone turned up once. This chain uses TRBV6-5 with TRBJ1-3; the D gene is possibly TRBD1 (5 bases). V was cut by 3 bases and J by 2 bases, with 11 bases left in between. Germline V CDR1 and CDR2: MNHEY, SVGAGI. The CDR3 totals 15 residues. The CDR3 loop reads CASSYSLGAGNTIYF. The CDR3 bases are TGTGCCAGCAGTTATTCGTTGGGGGCTGGAAACACCATATATTTT.

The sample holds one count of this clone. This chain connects TRBV30 to TRBJ1-4; a weak D match, TRBD1 (5 bases). Deletions cut 2 bases from V and 6 bases from J, with 16 bases between. This CDR3 region has 15 residues. Germline V gene data show CDR1 as GTSNPN and CDR2 as SVGIG (reference sequence). The CDR3 DNA is TGTGCCTGGAGTATACCACAGGCTTTCGATGAAAAACTGTTTTTT. Protein: CAWSIPQAFDEKLFF.

This chain links TRBV25-1 with TRBJ2-5, with D possibly being TRBD1 or TRBD2 (6 bases each). Germline-derived CDR1 and CDR2 are MGHDK and SYGVNS. This CDR3 has 13 residues. V shed 3 bases and J shed 5 bases, with 10 bases lying between them. As DNA, the CDR3 is TGTGCCAGCAGTGAGGGGGGCCAGGAGACCCAGTACTTC. Amino acids: CASSEGGQETQYF.

The rearrangement uses TRBV2 and TRBJ1-2; TRBD1 is a possible D gene (5 bases). Germline lookup yields CDR1 SNHLY and CDR2 FYNNEI. This CDR3 is built from 12 residues. V lost 4 bases, J lost 7 bases, and 10 bases lay in between. CDR3 protein: CASSAGKGGYTF. CDR3 nucleotides: TGTGCCAGCAGTGCAGGGAAAGGTGGCTACACCTTC.